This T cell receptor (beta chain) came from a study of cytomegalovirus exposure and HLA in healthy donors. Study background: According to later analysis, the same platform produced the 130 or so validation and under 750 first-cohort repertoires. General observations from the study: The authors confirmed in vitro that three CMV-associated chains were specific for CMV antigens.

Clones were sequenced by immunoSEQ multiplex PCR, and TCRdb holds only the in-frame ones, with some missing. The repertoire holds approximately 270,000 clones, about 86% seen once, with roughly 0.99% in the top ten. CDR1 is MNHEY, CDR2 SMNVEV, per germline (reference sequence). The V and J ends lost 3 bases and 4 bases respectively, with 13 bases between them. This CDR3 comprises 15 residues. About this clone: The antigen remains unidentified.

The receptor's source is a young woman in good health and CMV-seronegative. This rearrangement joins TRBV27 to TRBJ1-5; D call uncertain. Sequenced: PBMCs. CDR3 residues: CASSFSSTRNQPQHF. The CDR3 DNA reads TGTGCCAGCAGTTTCTCCAGCACGAGGAATCAGCCCCAGCATTTT.